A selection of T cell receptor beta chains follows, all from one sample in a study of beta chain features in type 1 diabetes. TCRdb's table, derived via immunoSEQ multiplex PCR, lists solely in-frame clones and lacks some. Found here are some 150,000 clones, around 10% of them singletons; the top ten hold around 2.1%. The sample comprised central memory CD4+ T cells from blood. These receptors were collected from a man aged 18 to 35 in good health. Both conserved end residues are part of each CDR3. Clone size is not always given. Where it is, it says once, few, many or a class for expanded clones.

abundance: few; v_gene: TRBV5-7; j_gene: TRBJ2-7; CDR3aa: CASRRTGEQYF
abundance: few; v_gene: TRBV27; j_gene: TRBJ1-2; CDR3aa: CASSSREGRKFDYGYTF
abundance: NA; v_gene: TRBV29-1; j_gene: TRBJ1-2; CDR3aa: CSVAGTPNYGYTF
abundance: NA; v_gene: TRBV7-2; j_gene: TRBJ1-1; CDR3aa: CATGTGVLFKAFF
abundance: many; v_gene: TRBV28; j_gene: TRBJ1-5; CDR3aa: CASWGLRQNQPQHF
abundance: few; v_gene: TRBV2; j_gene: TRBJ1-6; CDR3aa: CASSEAWAGGSPLHF
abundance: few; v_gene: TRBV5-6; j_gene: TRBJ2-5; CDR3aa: CASSLMARSGETQYF
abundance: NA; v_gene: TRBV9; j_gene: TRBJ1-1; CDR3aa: CASSVVTGTEAFF
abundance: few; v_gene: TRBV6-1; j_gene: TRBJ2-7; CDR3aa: CASSPEPRSYEQYF
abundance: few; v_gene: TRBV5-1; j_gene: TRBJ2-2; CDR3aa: CASIGARGTGELFF
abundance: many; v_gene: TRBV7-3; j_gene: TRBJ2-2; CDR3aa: CASSFSSTGELFF
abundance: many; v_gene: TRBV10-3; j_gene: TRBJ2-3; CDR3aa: CAISGSTDTQYF
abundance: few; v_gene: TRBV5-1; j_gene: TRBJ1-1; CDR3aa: CASRTGVTEAFF
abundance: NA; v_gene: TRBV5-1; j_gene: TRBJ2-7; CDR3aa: CASSLTSGSLHSYEQYF
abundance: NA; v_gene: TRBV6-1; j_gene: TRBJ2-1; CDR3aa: CASNSQGRNEQFF
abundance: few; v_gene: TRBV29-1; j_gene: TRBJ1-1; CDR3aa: CSVGYQLRDTEAFF
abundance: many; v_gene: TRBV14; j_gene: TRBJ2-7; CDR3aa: CASSQGWGEQYF
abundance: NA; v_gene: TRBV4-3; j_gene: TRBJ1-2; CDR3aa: CASSRHSGPNYGYTF
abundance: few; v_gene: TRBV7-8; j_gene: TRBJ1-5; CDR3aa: CASSHGQTNQPQHF
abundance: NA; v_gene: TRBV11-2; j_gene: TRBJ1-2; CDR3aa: CASSLEKRLGNYGYTF
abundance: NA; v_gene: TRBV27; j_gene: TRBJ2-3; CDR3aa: CASRTSMGGSSGTDTQYF
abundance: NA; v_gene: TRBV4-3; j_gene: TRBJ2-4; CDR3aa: CASSPYRPGTSVNIQYF